Presented here are 3 T cell receptor beta chains from one specimen sequenced in a study of shared clonotypes between healthy human individuals. The assay was immunoSEQ multiplex PCR, and TCRdb's table has in-frame clones only and misses some. There are some 1.1 million clones in the sample; about 72% occur only once, and almost 0.9% lies in the top ten. Sequences were obtained from memory CD4+ T cells from PBMCs. Subset defined: CD45RA-negative fraction. These receptors came from a man younger than 30 in good health. Some clones in this sample may be carry-over from other donors' samples.

The gene calls are TRBV6-1 and TRBJ1-6; TRBD1 might be the D (6 bases). The germline V gene encodes CDR1 MNHNS and CDR2 SASEGT. CDR3 length equals 15 residues. Trimming removed 4 bases from V and 9 bases from J, with 16 bases in between. This CDR3 reads CASSGVVGGGSPLHF. The DNA of the CDR3 is TGTGCCAGCAGTGGGGTGGTCGGAGGGGGTTCACCCCTCCACTTT.

The CDR3 bases are TGTGCCAGTTATGACAGGTCGAACACCGGGGAGCTGTTTTTT. The encoded protein is CASYDRSNTGELFF. This chain links TRBV6-1 with TRBJ2-2; D may be TRBD1 (6 bases). Germline V gives CDR1 MNHNS, CDR2 SASEGT. V was trimmed by 9 bases and J by 0 bases, leaving 11 bases between them. The CDR3 extends over 14 amino acids.

This clone appeared a few times. This chain joins TRBV4-2 and TRBJ1-3; D is possibly TRBD1 (6 bases). Trimming removed 1 base from V and 0 bases from J, with 16 bases in between. Germline V gene sequence: CDR1 LGHNA, CDR2 YNFKEQ. The CDR3 length is 18 residues. The CDR3 sequence is CASSQAGQRLSSGNTIYF. For the CDR3, the DNA is TGTGCCAGCAGCCAAGCAGGACAGAGATTGAGCTCTGGAAACACCATATATTTT.